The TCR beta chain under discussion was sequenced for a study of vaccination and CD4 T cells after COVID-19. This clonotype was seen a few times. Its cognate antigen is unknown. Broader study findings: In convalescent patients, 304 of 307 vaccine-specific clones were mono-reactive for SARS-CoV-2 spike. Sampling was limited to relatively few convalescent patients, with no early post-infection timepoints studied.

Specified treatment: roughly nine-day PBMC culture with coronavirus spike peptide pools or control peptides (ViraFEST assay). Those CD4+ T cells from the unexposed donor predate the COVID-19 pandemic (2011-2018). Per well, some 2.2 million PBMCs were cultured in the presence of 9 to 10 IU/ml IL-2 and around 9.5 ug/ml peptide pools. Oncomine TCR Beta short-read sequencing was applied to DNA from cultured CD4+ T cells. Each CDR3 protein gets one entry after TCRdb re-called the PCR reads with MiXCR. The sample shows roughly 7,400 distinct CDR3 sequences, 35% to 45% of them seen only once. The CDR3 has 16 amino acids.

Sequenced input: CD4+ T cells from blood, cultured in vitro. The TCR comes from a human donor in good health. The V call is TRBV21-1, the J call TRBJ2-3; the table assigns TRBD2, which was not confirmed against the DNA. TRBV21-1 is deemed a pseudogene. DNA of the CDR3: TGTGCCAGCAGCAAAACGGAGGGACTAGCAACAGATACGCAGTATTTT. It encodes CASSKTEGLATDTQYF.